The 2 T cell receptor beta chains below were found in one sample sequenced in a study of beta chain features in type 1 diabetes. Regarding the study as a whole: TCRB CDR3s were moderately but significantly shorter in Type 1 diabetes patients in all four CD4+ subsets.

Reverse transcribing all isolated RNA meant expressed TCRB transcripts were sequenced. Produced via immunoSEQ multiplex PCR; TCRdb's table is partial and in-frame only. Among approximately 170,000 clones listed, 7.8% were seen once. Which antigens these TCRs recognize remains unknown. Sample: central memory CD4+ T cells from blood. The receptors stem from a woman in her thirties or forties with type 1 diabetes.

This clone was detected a few times. CDR3 DNA sequence: TGTGCCAGCAGCTTATCAGGGGGGAATCAGCCCCAGCATTTT. Amino acids: CASSLSGGNQPQHF. The rearrangement joins TRBV7-9 to TRBJ1-5, with 7 bases aligning to TRBD1. Germline V CDR1 and CDR2: SEHNR, FQNEAQ (reference sequence). CDR3 length: 14 amino acids. Losses at the gene ends were 2 bases for V and 4 bases for J; bases not matched to a gene: 2.

This chain joins TRBV9 and TRBJ2-7, with a weak D call TRBD1 (5 bases). The CDR3 is made up of 14 amino acids. Trimming stripped 4 bases from V and 6 bases from J, with 17 bases between. Looked up from germline, CDR1 is SGDLS and CDR2 is YYNGEE. The CDR3 is CASSLNFRVSEQYF. The CDR3 DNA follows: TGTGCCAGCAGCCTCAATTTCAGGGTGTCCGAGCAGTACTTC. The complete variable domain, with remaining parts taken from reference TRBV9 and TRBJ2-7, reads DSGVTQTPKHLITATGQRVTLRCSPRSGDLSVYWYQQSLDQGLQFLIQYYNGEERAKGNILERFSAQQFPDLHSELNLSSLELGDSALYFCASSLNFRVSEQYFGPGTRLTVT.